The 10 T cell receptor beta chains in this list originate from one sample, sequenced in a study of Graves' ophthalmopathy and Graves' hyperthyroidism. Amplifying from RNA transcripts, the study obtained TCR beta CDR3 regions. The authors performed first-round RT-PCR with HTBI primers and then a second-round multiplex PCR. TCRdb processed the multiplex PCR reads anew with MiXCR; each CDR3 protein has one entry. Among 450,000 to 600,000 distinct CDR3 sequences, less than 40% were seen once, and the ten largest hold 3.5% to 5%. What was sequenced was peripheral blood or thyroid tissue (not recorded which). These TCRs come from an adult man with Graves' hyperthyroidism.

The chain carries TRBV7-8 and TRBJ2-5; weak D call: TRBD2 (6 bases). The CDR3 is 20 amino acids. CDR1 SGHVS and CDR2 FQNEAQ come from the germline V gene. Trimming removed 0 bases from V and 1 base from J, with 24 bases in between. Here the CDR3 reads CASSLASFSGDGYTQETQYF. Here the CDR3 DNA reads TGTGCCAGCAGCTTAGCGTCTTTCTCGGGGGACGGCTACACCCAAGAGACCCAGTACTTC. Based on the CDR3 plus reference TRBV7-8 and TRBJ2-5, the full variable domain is GAGVSQSPRYKVAKRGQDVALRCDPISGHVSLFWYQQALGQGPEFLTYFQNEAQLDKSGLPSDRFFAERPEGSVSTLKIQRTQQEDSAVYLCASSLASFSGDGYTQETQYFGPGTRLLVL.

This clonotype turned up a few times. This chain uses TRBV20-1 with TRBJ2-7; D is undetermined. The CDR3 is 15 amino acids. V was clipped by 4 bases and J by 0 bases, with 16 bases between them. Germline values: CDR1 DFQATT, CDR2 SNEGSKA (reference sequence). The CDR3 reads CSATVALSLSYEQYF. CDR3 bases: TGCAGTGCTACCGTGGCCCTTTCCCTCTCCTACGAGCAGTACTTC.

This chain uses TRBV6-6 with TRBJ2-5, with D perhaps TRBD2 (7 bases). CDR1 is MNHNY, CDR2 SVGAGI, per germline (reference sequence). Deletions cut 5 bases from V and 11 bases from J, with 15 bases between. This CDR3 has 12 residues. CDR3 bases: TGTGCCAGCAGTAGGGGGGGGTCTCATCAGTACTTC. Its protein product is CASSRGGSHQYF.

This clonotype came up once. The DNA for the CDR3 is TGTGCCAGCAGTGGACGAGGACAAATAAGGGGAGCTTTCTTT. Translated, it gives CASSGRGQIRGAFF. The chain is built from TRBV2 and TRBJ1-1; D is perhaps TRBD1 (5 bases). The CDR3 spans 14 residues. CDR1 and CDR2 from the germline V gene are SNHLY and FYNNEI. Deletions cut 4 bases from V and 10 bases from J, with 19 bases between.

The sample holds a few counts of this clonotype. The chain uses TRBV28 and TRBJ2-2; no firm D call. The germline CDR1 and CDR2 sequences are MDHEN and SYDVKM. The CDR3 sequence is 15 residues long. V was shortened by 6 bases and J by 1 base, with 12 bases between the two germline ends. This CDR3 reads CASSPGRLNTGELFF. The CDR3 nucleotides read TGTGCCAGCAGCCCAGGACGGCTGAACACCGGGGAGCTGTTTTTT.

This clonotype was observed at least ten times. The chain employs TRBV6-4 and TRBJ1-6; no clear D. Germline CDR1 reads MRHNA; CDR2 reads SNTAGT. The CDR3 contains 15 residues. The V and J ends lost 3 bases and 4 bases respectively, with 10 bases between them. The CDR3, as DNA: TGTGCCAGCAGTGAAGAGGGCTTTTATAATTCACCCCTCCACTTT. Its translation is CASSEEGFYNSPLHF.

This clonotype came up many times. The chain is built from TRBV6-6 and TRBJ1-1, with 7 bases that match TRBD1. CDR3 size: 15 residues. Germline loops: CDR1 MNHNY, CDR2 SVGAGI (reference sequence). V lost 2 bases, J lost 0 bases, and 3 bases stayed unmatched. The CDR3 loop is CASSYPGQLNTEAFF. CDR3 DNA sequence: TGTGCCAGCAGTTACCCGGGACAGTTGAACACTGAAGCTTTCTTT.

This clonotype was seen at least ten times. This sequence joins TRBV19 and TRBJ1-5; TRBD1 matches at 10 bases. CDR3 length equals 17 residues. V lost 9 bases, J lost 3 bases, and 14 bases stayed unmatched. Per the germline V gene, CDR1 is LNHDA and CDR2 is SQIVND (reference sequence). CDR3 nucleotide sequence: TGTGCCAGCTCTTCCGCTCCGGGGACAGGGGACAATCAGCCCCAGCATTTT. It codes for CASSSAPGTGDNQPQHF.

The CDR3 sequence is CASSQFGLAGDTQYF. CDR3 DNA: TGTGCCAGCAGCCAATTTGGGCTAGCAGGAGATACGCAGTATTTT. The rearrangement links TRBV7-2 to TRBJ2-3, with a possible D match to TRBD2 (5 bases). There are 15 residues in the CDR3. The germline V and J ends were trimmed by 5 bases and 5 bases, with 17 bases remaining between them. Germline V gene data show CDR1 as SGHTA and CDR2 as FQGNSA. Based on the CDR3 plus reference TRBV7-2 and TRBJ2-3, the full variable domain is GAGVSQSPSNKVTEKGKDVELRCDPISGHTALYWYRQSLGQGLEFLIYFQGNSAPDKSGLPSDRFSAERTGGSVSTLTIQRTQQEDSAVYLCASSQFGLAGDTQYFGPGTRLTVL.

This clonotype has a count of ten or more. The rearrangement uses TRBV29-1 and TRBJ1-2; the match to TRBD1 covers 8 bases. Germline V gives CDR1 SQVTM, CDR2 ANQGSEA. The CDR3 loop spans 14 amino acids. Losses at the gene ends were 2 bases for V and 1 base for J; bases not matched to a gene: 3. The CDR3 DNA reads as TGCAGCGTTGAACTAGACAGGGGTAACTATGGCTACACCTTC. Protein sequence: CSVELDRGNYGYTF.